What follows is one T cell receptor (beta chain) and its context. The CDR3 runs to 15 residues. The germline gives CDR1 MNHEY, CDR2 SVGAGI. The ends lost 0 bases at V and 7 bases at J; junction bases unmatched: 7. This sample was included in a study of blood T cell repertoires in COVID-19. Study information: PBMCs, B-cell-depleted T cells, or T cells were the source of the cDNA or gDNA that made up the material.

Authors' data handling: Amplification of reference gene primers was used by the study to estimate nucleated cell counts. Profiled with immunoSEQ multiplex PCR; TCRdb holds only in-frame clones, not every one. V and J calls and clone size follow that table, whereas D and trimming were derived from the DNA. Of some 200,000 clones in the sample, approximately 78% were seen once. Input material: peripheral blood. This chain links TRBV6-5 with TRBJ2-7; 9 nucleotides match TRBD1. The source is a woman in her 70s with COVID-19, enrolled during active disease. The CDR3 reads CASSYSRDRVEEQYF. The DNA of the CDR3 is TGTGCCAGCAGTTACTCCCGGGACAGGGTCGAAGAGCAGTACTTC.